These T cell receptor beta chains were read from a single sample in a study of shared clonotypes between healthy human individuals. TCRdb's copy holds only in-frame clones and misses some; the assay was immunoSEQ multiplex PCR. The repertoire holds about 980,000 clones, with 76% as singletons. The sequencing input was memory CD4+ T cells sorted from blood. Source of these receptors: a man aged 18 to 35 in good health. Both conserved end residues are part of each CDR3. Each record gives: J gene, clone size, D gene, V gene, CDR3 DNA, CDR3 protein. D genes are given only for firm matches. For some rows the clone size is stated as once, few or many, or as a class when expanded; others skip it.

j_call: TRBJ2-1
clone_size: NA
d_call: TRBD2
v_call: TRBV9
cdr3_nt: TGTGCCAGCAGCGCTCTAACCCGGCTAGCGGGAGCGCTCTACAATGAGCAGTTCTTC
cdr3_aa: CASSALTRLAGALYNEQFF

j_call: TRBJ1-2
clone_size: NA
d_call: NA
v_call: TRBV28
cdr3_nt: TGTGCCAGCAGTTTTGCGGCGGGCTATGGCTACACCTTC
cdr3_aa: CASSFAAGYGYTF

j_call: TRBJ2-3
clone_size: NA
d_call: NA
v_call: TRBV5-1
cdr3_nt: TGCGCCAGCAGCTTGGCACGGGCGGGAACAGATACGCAGTATTTT
cdr3_aa: CASSLARAGTDTQYF

j_call: TRBJ2-2
clone_size: NA
d_call: NA
v_call: TRBV19
cdr3_nt: TGTGCCAGTCGGGGCGTGGGGAACACCGGGGAGCTGTTTTTT
cdr3_aa: CASRGVGNTGELFF

j_call: TRBJ1-4
clone_size: NA
d_call: NA
v_call: TRBV4-1
cdr3_nt: TGCGCCAGCAGCCAAGATCTTTTTAGTAATGAAAAACTGTTTTTT
cdr3_aa: CASSQDLFSNEKLFF

j_call: TRBJ2-5
clone_size: NA
d_call: NA
v_call: TRBV11-2
cdr3_nt: TGTGCCAGCAGCCTCGCCGGGGACTACCAAGAGACCCAGTACTTC
cdr3_aa: CASSLAGDYQETQYF

j_call: TRBJ1-1
clone_size: NA
d_call: TRBD1
v_call: TRBV27
cdr3_nt: TGTGCCAGCAGTCCGGACAGGGGGAGGGGTAGGAGCACTGAAGCTTTCTTT
cdr3_aa: CASSPDRGRGRSTEAFF

j_call: TRBJ1-6
clone_size: NA
d_call: NA
v_call: TRBV9
cdr3_nt: TGTGCCAGCAGCGTAGACAGCTCCTATAATTCACCCCTCCACTTT
cdr3_aa: CASSVDSSYNSPLHF

j_call: TRBJ2-2
clone_size: NA
d_call: NA
v_call: TRBV5-4
cdr3_nt: TGTGCCAGCAGCCAGGGACCAACGAACACCGGGGAGCTGTTTTTT
cdr3_aa: CASSQGPTNTGELFF

j_call: TRBJ1-5
clone_size: once
d_call: NA
v_call: TRBV11-2
cdr3_nt: TGTGCCAGCAGCCCAGGGAATAGCAATCAGCCCCAGCATTTT
cdr3_aa: CASSPGNSNQPQHF

j_call: TRBJ2-5
clone_size: NA
d_call: NA
v_call: TRBV5-4
cdr3_nt: TGTGCCAGCAGCCATGGACGGTCCCAAGAGACCCAGTACTTC
cdr3_aa: CASSHGRSQETQYF

j_call: TRBJ2-1
clone_size: NA
d_call: NA
v_call: TRBV5-1
cdr3_nt: TGCGCCAGCAGCTTGGCCAACCGGGAGAATGAGCAGTTCTTC
cdr3_aa: CASSLANRENEQFF

j_call: TRBJ2-7
clone_size: NA
d_call: TRBD1
v_call: TRBV30
cdr3_nt: TGTGCCTGGAGGCCCGCCGGGACAGGGGACCACGAGCAGTACTTC
cdr3_aa: CAWRPAGTGDHEQYF

j_call: TRBJ2-5
clone_size: NA
d_call: TRBD2
v_call: TRBV5-4
cdr3_nt: TGTGCCAGCAGCTCGTTAGGGACTAGTGAGTCCCAGTACTTC
cdr3_aa: CASSSLGTSESQYF

j_call: TRBJ1-1
clone_size: few
d_call: NA
v_call: TRBV27
cdr3_nt: TGTGCCAGCAAAGTGGGCCAAGTCATGAACACTGAAGCTTTCTTT
cdr3_aa: CASKVGQVMNTEAFF

j_call: TRBJ2-1
clone_size: NA
d_call: NA
v_call: TRBV20-1
cdr3_nt: TGCAGTGCTGTCGAACAGACGATCTCGTTCTTC
cdr3_aa: CSAVEQTISFF

j_call: TRBJ2-1
clone_size: few
d_call: NA
v_call: TRBV28
cdr3_nt: TGTGCCAGCAGTTTCGGCAGGGAACCACTTAACAATGAGCAGTTCTTC
cdr3_aa: CASSFGREPLNNEQFF

j_call: TRBJ1-2
clone_size: NA
d_call: TRBD1
v_call: TRBV18
cdr3_nt: TGTGCCAGCTCACCGGACAGGGTAAACTATGGCTACACCTTC
cdr3_aa: CASSPDRVNYGYTF

j_call: TRBJ2-2
clone_size: NA
d_call: NA
v_call: TRBV6-6
cdr3_nt: TGTGCCAGCACCAAGTCAGGGCTCGCGAACACCGGGGAGCTGTTTTTT
cdr3_aa: CASTKSGLANTGELFF

j_call: TRBJ2-1
clone_size: NA
d_call: TRBD2
v_call: TRBV5-1
cdr3_nt: TGCGCCAGCAGCTACACCGGGACTAGTAACAATGAGCAGTTCTTC
cdr3_aa: CASSYTGTSNNEQFF

j_call: TRBJ1-1
clone_size: few
d_call: NA
v_call: TRBV28
cdr3_nt: TGTGCCAGCAGTTTAGACCCCGTGGGGGAGGGCACTGAAGCTTTCTTT
cdr3_aa: CASSLDPVGEGTEAFF

j_call: TRBJ2-5
clone_size: NA
d_call: TRBD1
v_call: TRBV7-9
cdr3_nt: TGTGCCAGCAGCTCCGGACAGGGGAAAGAGACCCAGTACTTC
cdr3_aa: CASSSGQGKETQYF

j_call: TRBJ1-5
clone_size: NA
d_call: NA
v_call: TRBV10-3
cdr3_nt: TGTGCCATCAGTGAGTCGAAGGTTGGGGGTCAGCCCCAGCATTTT
cdr3_aa: CAISESKVGGQPQHF

j_call: TRBJ2-1
clone_size: few
d_call: NA
v_call: TRBV5-1
cdr3_nt: TGCGCCAGCAGCCCTCAACAGGTGGAAGGGTACAATGAGCAGTTCTTC
cdr3_aa: CASSPQQVEGYNEQFF

j_call: TRBJ1-2
clone_size: NA
d_call: NA
v_call: TRBV27
cdr3_nt: TGTGCCAGCAGTTTAAGGGCCCAGGACTATGGCTACACCTTC
cdr3_aa: CASSLRAQDYGYTF

j_call: TRBJ1-5
clone_size: NA
d_call: NA
v_call: TRBV7-9
cdr3_nt: TGTGCCAGCAGCCTGACAAGTAGCAATCAGCCCCAGCATTTT
cdr3_aa: CASSLTSSNQPQHF

j_call: TRBJ1-2
clone_size: NA
d_call: NA
v_call: TRBV10-3
cdr3_nt: TGTGCCATCTTATCAGGAGACTATGGCTACACCTTC
cdr3_aa: CAILSGDYGYTF

j_call: TRBJ2-7
clone_size: NA
d_call: TRBD1
v_call: TRBV2
cdr3_nt: TGTGCCAGCAGGGCACCGGGACAGAAGGCGGGGCAGTACTTC
cdr3_aa: CASRAPGQKAGQYF

j_call: TRBJ1-5
clone_size: few
d_call: NA
v_call: TRBV30
cdr3_nt: TGTGCCTGGAGTGTAGGGCAGGGTGATCAGCCCCAGCATTTT
cdr3_aa: CAWSVGQGDQPQHF

j_call: TRBJ2-2
clone_size: NA
d_call: NA
v_call: TRBV6-6
cdr3_nt: TGTGCCAGCACCAATCGGTGGAGGACCGACACCGGGGAGCTGTTTTTT
cdr3_aa: CASTNRWRTDTGELFF

j_call: TRBJ2-3
clone_size: NA
d_call: TRBD2
v_call: TRBV5-1
cdr3_nt: TGCGCCAGCAGCTTCTCCGGACTAGCGGGAGGACCTAGCACAGATACGCAGTATTTT
cdr3_aa: CASSFSGLAGGPSTDTQYF

j_call: TRBJ2-5
clone_size: few
d_call: TRBD1
v_call: TRBV11-3
cdr3_nt: TGTGCCAGCAGCTCCGGGACAGGAGTCCAAGAGACCCAGTACTTC
cdr3_aa: CASSSGTGVQETQYF